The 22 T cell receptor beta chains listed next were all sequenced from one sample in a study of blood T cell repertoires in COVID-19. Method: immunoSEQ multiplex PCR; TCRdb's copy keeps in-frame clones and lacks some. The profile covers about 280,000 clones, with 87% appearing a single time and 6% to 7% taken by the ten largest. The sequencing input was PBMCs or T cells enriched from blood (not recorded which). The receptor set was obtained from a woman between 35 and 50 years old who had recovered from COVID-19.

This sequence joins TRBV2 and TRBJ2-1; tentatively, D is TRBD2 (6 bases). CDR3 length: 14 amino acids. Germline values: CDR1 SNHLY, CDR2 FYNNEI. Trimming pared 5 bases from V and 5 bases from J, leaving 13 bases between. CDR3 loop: CASSQREAHNEQFF. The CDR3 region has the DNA TGTGCCAGCAGTCAAAGGGAGGCACACAATGAGCAGTTCTTC.

The chain's CDR3 is CASSWAGRNQPQHF. CDR3 coding DNA: TGTGCCAGTAGCTGGGCAGGGAGGAATCAGCCCCAGCATTTT. The rearrangement joins TRBV19 to TRBJ1-5; perhaps TRBD1 as D (5 bases). The CDR3 spans 14 residues. V lost 6 bases and J lost 4, with 13 bases in between. Germline CDR1 is LNHDA and CDR2 is SQIVND (reference sequence).

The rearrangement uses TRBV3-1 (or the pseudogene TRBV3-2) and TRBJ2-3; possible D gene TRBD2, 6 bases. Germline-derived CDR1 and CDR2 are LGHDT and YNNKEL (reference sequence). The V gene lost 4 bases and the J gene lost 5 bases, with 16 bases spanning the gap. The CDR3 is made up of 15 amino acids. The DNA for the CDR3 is TGTGCCAGCAGCCGGGGGGACTTCCGGGGAGATACGCAGTATTTT. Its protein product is CASSRGDFRGDTQYF.

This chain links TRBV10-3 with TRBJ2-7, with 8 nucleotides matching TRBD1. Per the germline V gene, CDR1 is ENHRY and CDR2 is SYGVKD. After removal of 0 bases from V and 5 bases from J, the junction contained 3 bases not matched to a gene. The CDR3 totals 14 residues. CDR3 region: CAISESTGGNEQYF. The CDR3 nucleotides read TGTGCCATCAGTGAGTCTACAGGGGGAAACGAGCAGTACTTC.

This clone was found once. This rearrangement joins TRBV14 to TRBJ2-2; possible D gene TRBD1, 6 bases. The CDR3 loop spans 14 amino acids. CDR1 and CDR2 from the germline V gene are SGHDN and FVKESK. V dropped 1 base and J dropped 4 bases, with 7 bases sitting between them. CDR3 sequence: CASSQVGGTGELFF. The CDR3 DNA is TGTGCCAGCAGCCAAGTAGGGGGCACCGGGGAGCTGTTTTTT.

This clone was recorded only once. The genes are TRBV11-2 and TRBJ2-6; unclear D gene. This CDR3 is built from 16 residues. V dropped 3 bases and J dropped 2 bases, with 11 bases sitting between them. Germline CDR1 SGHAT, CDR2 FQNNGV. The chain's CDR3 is CASSLGNLAGANVLTF. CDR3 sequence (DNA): TGTGCCAGCAGCTTGGGCAACTTGGCTGGGGCCAACGTCCTGACTTTC. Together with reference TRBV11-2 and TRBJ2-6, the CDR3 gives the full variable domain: EAGVAQSPRYKIIEKRQSVAFWCNPISGHATLYWYQQILGQGPKLLIQFQNNGVVDDSQLPKDRFSAERLKGVDSTLKIQPAKLEDSAVYLCASSLGNLAGANVLTFGAGSRLTVL.

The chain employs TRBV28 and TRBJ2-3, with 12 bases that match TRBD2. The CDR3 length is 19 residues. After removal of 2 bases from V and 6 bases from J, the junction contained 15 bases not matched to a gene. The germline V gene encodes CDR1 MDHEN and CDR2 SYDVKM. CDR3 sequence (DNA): TGTGCCAGCAGTTTAGTGCGACTAGCGGGAGTGGGCGGGGTGGATACGCAGTATTTT. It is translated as CASSLVRLAGVGGVDTQYF.

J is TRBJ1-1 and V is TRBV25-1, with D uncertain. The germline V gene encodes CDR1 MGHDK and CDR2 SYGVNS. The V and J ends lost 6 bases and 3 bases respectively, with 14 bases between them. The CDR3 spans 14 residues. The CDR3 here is CASSRRGPDTEAFF. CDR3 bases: TGTGCCAGCAGCCGACGGGGTCCGGACACTGAAGCTTTCTTT.

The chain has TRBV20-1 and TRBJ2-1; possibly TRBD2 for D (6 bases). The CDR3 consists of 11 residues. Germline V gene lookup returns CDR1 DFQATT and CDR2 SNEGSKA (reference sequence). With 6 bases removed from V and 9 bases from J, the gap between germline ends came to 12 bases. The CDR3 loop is CSARDSGEQFF. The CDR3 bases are TGCAGTGCCCGGGACTCTGGTGAGCAGTTCTTC.

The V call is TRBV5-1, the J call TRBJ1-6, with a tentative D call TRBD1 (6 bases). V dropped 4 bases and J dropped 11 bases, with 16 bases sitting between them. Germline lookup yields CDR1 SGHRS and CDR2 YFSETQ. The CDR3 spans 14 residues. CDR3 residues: CASSPGPGGPPLHF. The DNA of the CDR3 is TGCGCCAGCAGCCCGGGCCCGGGGGGCCCACCCCTCCACTTT. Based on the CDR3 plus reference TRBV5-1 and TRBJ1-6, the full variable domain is KAGVTQTPRYLIKTRGQQVTLSCSPISGHRSVSWYQQTPGQGLQFLFEYFSETQRNKGNFPGRFSGRQFSNSRSEMNVSTLELGDSALYLCASSPGPGGPPLHFGNGTRLTVT.

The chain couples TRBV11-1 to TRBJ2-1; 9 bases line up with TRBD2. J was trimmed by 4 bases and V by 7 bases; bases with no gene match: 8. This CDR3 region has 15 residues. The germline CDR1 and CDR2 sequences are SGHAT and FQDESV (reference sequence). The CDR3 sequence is CASTWGREGYNEQFF. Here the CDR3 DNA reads TGTGCCAGCACCTGGGGGCGGGAGGGATACAATGAGCAGTTCTTC.

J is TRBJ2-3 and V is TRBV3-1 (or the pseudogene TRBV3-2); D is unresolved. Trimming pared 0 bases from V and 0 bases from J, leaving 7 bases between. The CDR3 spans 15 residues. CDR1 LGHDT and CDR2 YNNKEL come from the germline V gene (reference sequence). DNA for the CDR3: TGTGCCAGCAGCCAAGAGCGGAAGAGCACAGATACGCAGTATTTT. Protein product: CASSQERKSTDTQYF.

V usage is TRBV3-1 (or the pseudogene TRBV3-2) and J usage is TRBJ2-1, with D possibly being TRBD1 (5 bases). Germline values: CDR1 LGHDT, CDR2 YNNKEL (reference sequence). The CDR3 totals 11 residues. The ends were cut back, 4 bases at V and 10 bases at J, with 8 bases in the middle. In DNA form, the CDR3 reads TGTGCCAGCAGCCGGGGCAACGAGCAGTTCTTC. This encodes CASSRGNEQFF.

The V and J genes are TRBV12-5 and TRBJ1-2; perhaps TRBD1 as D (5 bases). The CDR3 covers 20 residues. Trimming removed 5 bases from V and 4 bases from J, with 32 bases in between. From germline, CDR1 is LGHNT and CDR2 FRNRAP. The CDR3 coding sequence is TGTGCTAGTGGTCTCTCCGGGACTCGGGGACTATTGGGGTTGGGCTATGGCTACACCTTC. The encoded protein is CASGLSGTRGLLGLGYGYTF.

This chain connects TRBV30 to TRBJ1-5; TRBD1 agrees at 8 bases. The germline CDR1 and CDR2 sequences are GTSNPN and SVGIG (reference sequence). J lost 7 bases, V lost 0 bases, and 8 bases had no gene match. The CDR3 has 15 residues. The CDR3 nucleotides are TGTGCCTGGAGTGTAGGGACAGGAATTGGCCAGCCCCAGCATTTT. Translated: CAWSVGTGIGQPQHF.

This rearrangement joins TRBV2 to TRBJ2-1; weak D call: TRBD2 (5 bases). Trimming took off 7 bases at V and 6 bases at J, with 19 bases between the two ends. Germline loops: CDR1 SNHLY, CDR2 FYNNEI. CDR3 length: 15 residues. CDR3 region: CASTFQWTAGNEQFF. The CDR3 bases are TGTGCCAGCACCTTTCAATGGACGGCGGGCAATGAGCAGTTCTTC.

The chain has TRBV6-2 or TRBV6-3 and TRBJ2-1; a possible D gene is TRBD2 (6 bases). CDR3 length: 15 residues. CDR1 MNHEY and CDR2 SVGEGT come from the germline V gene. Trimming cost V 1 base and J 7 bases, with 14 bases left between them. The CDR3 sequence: CASSYLRLGGNEQFF. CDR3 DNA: TGTGCCAGCAGTTACTTACGACTAGGTGGGAATGAGCAGTTCTTC.

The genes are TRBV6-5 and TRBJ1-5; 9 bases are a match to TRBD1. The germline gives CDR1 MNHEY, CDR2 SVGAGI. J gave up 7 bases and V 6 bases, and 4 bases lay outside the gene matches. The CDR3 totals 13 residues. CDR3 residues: CASRETGGQPQHF. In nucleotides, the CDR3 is TGTGCCAGCAGGGAGACAGGGGGACAGCCCCAGCATTTT.

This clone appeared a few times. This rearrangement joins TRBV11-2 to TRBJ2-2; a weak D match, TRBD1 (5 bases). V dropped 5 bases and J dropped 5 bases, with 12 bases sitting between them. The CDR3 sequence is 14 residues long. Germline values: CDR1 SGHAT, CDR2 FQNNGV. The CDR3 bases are TGTGCCAGCAGCCCTTCCCAGGGAACCGGGGAGCTGTTTTTT. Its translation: CASSPSQGTGELFF.

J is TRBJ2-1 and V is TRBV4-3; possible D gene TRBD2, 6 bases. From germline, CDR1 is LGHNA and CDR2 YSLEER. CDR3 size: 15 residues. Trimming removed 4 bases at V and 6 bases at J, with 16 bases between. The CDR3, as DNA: TGCGCCAGCAGCCGCCGACTAGGGGCCCCCAATGAGCAGTTCTTC. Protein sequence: CASSRRLGAPNEQFF.

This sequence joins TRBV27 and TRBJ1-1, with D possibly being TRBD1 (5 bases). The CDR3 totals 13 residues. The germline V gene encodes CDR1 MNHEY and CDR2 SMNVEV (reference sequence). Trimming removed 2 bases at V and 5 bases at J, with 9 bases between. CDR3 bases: TGTGCCAGCAGTTTACGGGGGGGAACTGAAGCTTTCTTT. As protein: CASSLRGGTEAFF.

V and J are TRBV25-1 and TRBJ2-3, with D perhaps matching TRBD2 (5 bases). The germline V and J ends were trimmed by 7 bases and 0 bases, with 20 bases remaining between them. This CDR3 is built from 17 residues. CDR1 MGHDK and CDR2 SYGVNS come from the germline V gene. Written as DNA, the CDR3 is TGTGCCAGCAATGCGGGTCCCGGGGTCCCTAGCACAGATACGCAGTATTTT. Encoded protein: CASNAGPGVPSTDTQYF.